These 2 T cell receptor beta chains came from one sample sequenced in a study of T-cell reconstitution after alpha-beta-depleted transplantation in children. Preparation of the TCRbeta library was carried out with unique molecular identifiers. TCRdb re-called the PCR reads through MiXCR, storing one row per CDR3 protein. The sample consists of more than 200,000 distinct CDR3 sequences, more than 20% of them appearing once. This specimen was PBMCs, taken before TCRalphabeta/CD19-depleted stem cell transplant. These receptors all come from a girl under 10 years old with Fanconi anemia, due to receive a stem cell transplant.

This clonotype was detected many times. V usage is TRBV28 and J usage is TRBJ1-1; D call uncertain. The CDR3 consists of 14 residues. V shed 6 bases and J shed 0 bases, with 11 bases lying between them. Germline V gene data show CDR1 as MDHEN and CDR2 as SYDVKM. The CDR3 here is CASSPPVVNTEAFF. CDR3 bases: TGTGCCAGCAGCCCCCCTGTAGTGAACACTGAAGCTTTCTTT.

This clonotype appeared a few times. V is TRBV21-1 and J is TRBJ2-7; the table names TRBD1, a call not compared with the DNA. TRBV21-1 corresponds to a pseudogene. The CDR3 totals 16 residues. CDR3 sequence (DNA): TGTGCCAGCAGCAACGGGGTACCCGGGGTCGCCTTCGAGCAGTACTTC. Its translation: CASSNGVPGVAFEQYF.